The entry below describes one T cell receptor (beta chain). This sample was included in a study of shared clonotypes between healthy human individuals. Libraries were prepared by immunoSEQ multiplex PCR; TCRdb keeps only in-frame clonotypes and omits some of them. The sample carries 1,500,000 or so clones, approximately 98.5% recorded once. V was clipped by 5 bases and J by 3 bases, with 10 bases between them. The CDR3 loop spans 13 amino acids. The V gene's germline CDR1 is SGHTA and CDR2 FQGTGA. This chain connects TRBV7-3 to TRBJ1-1, with D possibly being TRBD1 (6 bases). The sample taken for sequencing was naive CD4+ T cells sorted from blood. This sample's subset: CD45RA+ positively selected. This clonotype originated in a man aged 25-45 years in good health. The CDR3 DNA follows: TGTGCCAGCAGCGCAACAGGGTACACTGAAGCTTTCTTT. Translation: CASSATGYTEAFF.